A selection of T cell receptor beta chains follows, all from one sample in a study of blood T cell repertoires in COVID-19. Profiled with immunoSEQ multiplex PCR; TCRdb holds only in-frame clones, not every one. The sample carries tens of thousands of clones, 88% recorded once. The sample taken for sequencing was peripheral blood. These TCRs come from a man aged 55 to 70 with COVID-19, enrolled during active disease. CDR3s include the opening cysteine and the closing phenylalanine or tryptophan. The D gene is left open where the match is weak. Part of the rows lack a size; the others show once, few, many or a class for expanded clones.

TRBV6-5	TRBD2	-	TRBJ2-1	CASGGLAGVRDEQFF	TGTGCCAGCGGGGGACTAGCGGGAGTTAGGGATGAGCAGTTCTTC
TRBV6-4	TRBD1	-	TRBJ1-1	CASSPGTGMNTEAFF	TGTGCCAGCAGTCCCGGGACAGGGATGAACACTGAAGCTTTCTTT
TRBV7-7	-	-	TRBJ2-5	CASSPGGTAALGAETQYF	TGTGCCAGCAGCCCGGGGGGGACAGCCGCCCTTGGGGCAGAGACCCAGTACTTC
TRBV10-3	-	-	TRBJ2-1	CAISELDRRDEQFF	TGTGCCATCAGTGAGCTAGATCGGAGGGACGAGCAGTTCTTC
TRBV11-1	-	-	TRBJ1-4	CASRHRQGPEKLFF	TGTGCCAGCCGTCATCGTCAGGGTCCTGAAAAACTGTTTTTT
TRBV29-1	-	-	TRBJ2-7	CSVGPGGGSYEQYF	TGCAGCGTCGGCCCAGGGGGAGGATCCTACGAGCAGTACTTC
TRBV6-5	-	-	TRBJ2-1	CASRSETTNNEQFF	TGTGCCAGCAGATCCGAGACTACTAACAATGAGCAGTTCTTC
TRBV4-2	-	-	TRBJ2-7	CASSQERIQREQYF	TGTGCCAGCAGCCAAGAGAGGATTCAGAGGGAGCAGTACTTC
TRBV11-2	TRBD1	few	TRBJ2-4	CASSKETGAVQYF	TGTGCCAGCAGCAAAGAGACAGGGGCGGTTCAGTACTTC
TRBV3-1/TRBV3-2	-	-	TRBJ1-2	CASSQDSGAGGYTF	TGTGCCAGCAGCCAAGATTCAGGGGCCGGGGGCTACACCTTC
TRBV2	TRBD1	-	TRBJ2-7	CASSVNRGYEQYF	TGTGCCAGCAGTGTAAACAGGGGCTACGAGCAGTACTTC
TRBV28	-	few	TRBJ1-3	CASSGGAVSGNTIYF	TGTGCCAGCAGTGGGGGCGCAGTCTCTGGAAACACCATATATTTT
TRBV6-2/TRBV6-3	-	-	TRBJ1-1	CASSYLRRDTEAFF	TGTGCCAGCAGTTACCTCAGGAGGGACACTGAAGCTTTCTTT
TRBV19	-	-	TRBJ1-4	CASKIALKTNEKLFF	TGTGCCAGTAAGATCGCGTTGAAGACTAATGAAAAACTGTTTTTT
TRBV2	-	-	TRBJ1-1	CASTQSVEAFF	TGTGCCAGCACTCAGTCAGTTGAAGCTTTCTTT
TRBV5-1	-	few	TRBJ1-6	CASSLLLGGDSPLHF	TGCGCCAGCAGCTTGCTTTTAGGGGGGGATTCACCCCTCCACTTT
TRBV19	TRBD1	-	TRBJ2-7	CASSSTGDTYEQYF	TGTGCCAGTAGTTCTACAGGGGACACCTACGAGCAGTACTTC
TRBV30	TRBD2	-	TRBJ2-3	CAWRRRAPGGRVTDTQYF	TGTGCCTGGAGAAGGAGGGCTCCGGGCGGGAGGGTGACAGATACGCAGTATTTT
TRBV27	-	-	TRBJ1-6	CASSSSSGTQAPLHF	TGTGCCAGCAGTTCTTCATCCGGGACTCAGGCACCCCTCCACTTT
TRBV29-1	TRBD1	-	TRBJ1-2	CSVWTGGKYGYTF	TGCAGCGTCTGGACAGGGGGCAAATATGGCTACACCTTC
TRBV11-2	-	-	TRBJ2-3	CASSLVLLGARYTQYF	TGTGCCAGCAGCTTAGTACTCCTGGGGGCTCGGTATACGCAGTATTTT
TRBV7-9	TRBD1	few	TRBJ2-7	CASSLAPGQTYEQYF	TGTGCCAGCAGCTTAGCCCCGGGACAGACCTACGAGCAGTACTTC
TRBV10-2	TRBD1	-	TRBJ2-7	CASSLTGQVDEQYF	TGCGCCAGCAGCCTAACCGGACAGGTCGACGAGCAGTACTTC
TRBV19	TRBD1	-	TRBJ2-6	CASSPVQGVAGANVLTF	TGTGCCAGTAGTCCGGTCCAGGGGGTGGCAGGGGCCAACGTCCTGACTTTC